The clone carrying this T cell receptor (beta chain) is a singleton in its sample. The data derive from a study of technical replicates of blood from a handful of donors. The table came from immunoSEQ multiplex PCR; TCRdb's copy has only in-frame clones and leaves some out. The sample consists of some 60,000 clones, more than 75% of them appearing once. This CDR3 region has 14 residues. Germline CDR1 and CDR2: SNHLY and FYNNEI. V was cut by 5 bases and J by 0 bases, with 8 bases left in between. This TCR came from a human donor in good health. Some clones in this sample may be carry-over from other donors' samples. The genes are TRBV2 and TRBJ1-5; D unresolved. Sequenced material: PBMCs. The CDR3 protein is CASSWAASNQPQHF. The DNA for the CDR3 is TGTGCCAGCAGTTGGGCAGCTAGCAATCAGCCCCAGCATTTT.